Presented here are 10 T cell receptor beta chains from one specimen sequenced in a study of T cell repertoires in cytomegalovirus infection. TCRdb itself ran the reads through MiXCR, one entry per CDR3 protein. The table lists roughly 250,000 distinct CDR3 sequences, approximately 24% of them singletons. The specimen sequenced was CD8+ T cells from PBMCs. Receptors originate from a human donor in good health (CMV status not recorded). Some clones in this sample may be carry-over from other donors' samples.

This clonotype was counted ten times or more. The V call is TRBV28, the J call TRBJ1-1; D perhaps matches TRBD1 (6 bases). Germline loops: CDR1 MDHEN, CDR2 SYDVKM. CDR3 length: 14 amino acids. V lost 5 bases and J 1 base, leaving 11 bases between the germline ends. The CDR3, as DNA: TGTGCCAGCAGTCCCCTGACAGGGAACACTGAAGCTTTCTTT. It yields the protein CASSPLTGNTEAFF.

This sequence joins TRBV19 and TRBJ2-3; 9 bases are a match to TRBD1. The V and J ends lost 6 bases and 4 bases, in that order; junction bases with no gene match: 17. The CDR3 is 18 amino acids. CDR1 is LNHDA and CDR2 is SQIVND in the germline V gene (reference sequence). The CDR3 loop reads CASSHWGTGQGLSDTQYF. In DNA form, the CDR3 reads TGTGCCAGTAGCCACTGGGGAACGGGACAGGGTCTATCAGATACGCAGTATTTT. Full variable domain (remainder filled in from reference TRBV19 and TRBJ2-3): DGGITQSPKYLFRKEGQNVTLSCEQNLNHDAMYWYRQDPGQGLRLIYYSQIVNDFQKGDIAEGYSVSREKKESFPLTVTSAQKNPTAFYLCASSHWGTGQGLSDTQYFGPGTRLTVL.

J is TRBJ2-1 and V is TRBV12-3 or TRBV12-4, with TRBD2 matching over 8 bases. The CDR3 sequence is 15 residues long. Trimming at V came to 6 bases and at J to 5 bases, leaving 9 bases not matched to a gene. CDR3 sequence: CASSPGGREDNEQFF. CDR3 coding DNA: TGTGCCAGCAGCCCGGGGGGGCGCGAGGACAATGAGCAGTTCTTC.

This clonotype occurred many times. V usage is TRBV7-9 and J usage is TRBJ2-5; 12 bases are shared with TRBD1. The CDR3 runs to 16 residues. Germline V gene data show CDR1 as SEHNR and CDR2 as FQNEAQ (reference sequence). Trimming removed 7 bases from V and 5 bases from J; junction bases left unmatched: 11. DNA for the CDR3: TGTGCCAGCAATCCGGGACAGGGGGCGTTCGGGGAGACCCAGTACTTC. Translation: CASNPGQGAFGETQYF.

The gene calls are TRBV15 and TRBJ1-2; 8 bases are shared with TRBD1. Germline assignment: CDR1 LNHNV and CDR2 YYDKDF (reference sequence). The CDR3 consists of 15 residues. Trimming cost V 2 bases and J 3 bases; bases outside gene matches: 5. CDR3 sequence: CATSRPGGGYYGYTF. The DNA for the CDR3 is TGTGCCACCAGCAGACCAGGGGGCGGGTACTATGGCTACACCTTC.

This clonotype was observed a handful of times. The chain uses TRBV2 and TRBJ2-5; TRBD2 aligns across 10 bases. Looked up from germline, CDR1 is SNHLY and CDR2 is FYNNEI. The CDR3 sequence is 14 residues long. The junction had 8 bases not matched to a gene; V was cut back by 8 bases and J by 5 bases. The CDR3 protein is CASLGAGGQETQYF. Written as DNA, the CDR3 is TGTGCCAGCCTCGGAGCGGGGGGGCAGGAGACCCAGTACTTC.

This clonotype was seen repeatedly, ten times or more. The chain employs TRBV27 and TRBJ1-4; D is unresolved. CDR1 is MNHEY and CDR2 is SMNVEV in the germline V gene (reference sequence). The CDR3 is made up of 14 amino acids. The V gene lost 3 bases and the J gene lost 10 bases, with 15 bases spanning the gap. The CDR3 reads CASSFGLGIGKLFF. The CDR3 DNA follows: TGTGCCAGCAGTTTTGGGCTCGGGATTGGAAAACTGTTTTTT.

This chain uses TRBV15 with TRBJ2-1, with 8 bases identical to TRBD2. Germline V gene lookup returns CDR1 LNHNV and CDR2 YYDKDF (reference sequence). This CDR3 region has 15 residues. V shed 5 bases and J 4 bases; nucleotides not matched to a gene: 7. The CDR3 nucleotides are TGTGCCACCAGCCCTAAGCGGGGGAGATACAATGAGCAGTTCTTC. Its protein product is CATSPKRGRYNEQFF.

This clonotype was detected many times. The chain uses TRBV5-6 and TRBJ2-7; D call uncertain. Trimming took 1 base from V and 2 from J, leaving 7 bases between them. Looked up from germline, CDR1 is SGHDT and CDR2 is YYEEEE. This CDR3 is built from 13 residues. The CDR3 DNA reads TGTGCCAGCAGCTTGACGCCCCCCTACGAGCAGTACTTC. The encoded protein is CASSLTPPYEQYF. The whole variable domain, remainder taken from reference TRBV5-6 and TRBJ2-7, is DAGVTQSPTHLIKTRGQQVTLRCSPKSGHDTVSWYQQALGQGPQFIFQYYEEEERQRGNFPDRFSGHQFPNYSSELNVNALLLGDSALYLCASSLTPPYEQYFGPGTRLTVT.

This clonotype was seen a handful of times. V gene TRBV4-1 combines with J gene TRBJ2-5; D is ambiguous. Trimming took off 0 bases at V and 4 bases at J, with 9 bases between the two ends. Germline V gives CDR1 MGHRA, CDR2 YSYEKL. The CDR3 loop spans 14 amino acids. The CDR3 sequence: CASSQEDLLETQYF. In nucleotides, the CDR3 is TGCGCCAGCAGCCAAGAAGACCTTCTAGAGACCCAGTACTTC.